This T cell receptor (beta chain) was sequenced in a study of siplizumab effects on memory and regulatory T cells. For this clone: The antigen is undetermined.

Findings and caveats of the study: Both greater diversity than memory cells and a major contribution to the alloresponse seemed to characterize naive T cells. Alloreactive sequences from unstimulated CD4+ memory cells fell significantly with siplizumab. In siplizumab cultures, the suppressive function of proliferating Tregs remained unconfirmed.

CDR1 is MNHNS, CDR2 SASEGT, per germline. Trimming took 3 bases from V and 13 from J; bases not matched to a gene: 12. The CDR3 loop spans 15 amino acids. Using immunoSEQ multiplex PCR, the repertoire was profiled, and TCRdb retains in-frame clones only, with some absent. The sample gives 100,000 or so clones, around 95% of which show up once; approximately 0.58% is in the top ten. The sample comprised Tregs sorted from blood. This chain connects TRBV6-1 to TRBJ1-6, with 7 bases identical to TRBD1. The TCR originated in a human donor in good health. The CDR3 loop is CASSDGRGDGTPLHF. The CDR3 bases are TGTGCCAGCAGTGACGGCAGGGGGGACGGTACGCCCCTCCACTTT.